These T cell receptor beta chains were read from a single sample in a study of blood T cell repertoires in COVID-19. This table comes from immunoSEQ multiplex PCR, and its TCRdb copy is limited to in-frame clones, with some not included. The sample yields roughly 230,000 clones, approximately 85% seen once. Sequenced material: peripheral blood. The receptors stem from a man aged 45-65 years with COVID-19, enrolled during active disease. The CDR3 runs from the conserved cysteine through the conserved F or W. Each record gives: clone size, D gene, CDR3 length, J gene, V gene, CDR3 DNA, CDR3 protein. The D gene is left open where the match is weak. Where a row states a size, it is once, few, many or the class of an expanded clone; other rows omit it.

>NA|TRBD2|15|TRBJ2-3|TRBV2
TGTGCCAGCAGCGGACTAGCGGGGGGGTCAGATACGCAGTATTTT
CASSGLAGGSDTQYF
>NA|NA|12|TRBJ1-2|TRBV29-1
TGCAGCGTTCAGAGGACAGTGTCTGGCTACACCTTC
CSVQRTVSGYTF
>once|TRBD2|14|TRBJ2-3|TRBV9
TGTGCCAGCAGCGCTAGCGGGGTCCAGGATACGCAGTATTTT
CASSASGVQDTQYF
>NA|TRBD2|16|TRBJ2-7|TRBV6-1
TGTGCCAGCAGTGAAGTTTATAGCGGGTCCCTCTACGAGCAGTACTTC
CASSEVYSGSLYEQYF
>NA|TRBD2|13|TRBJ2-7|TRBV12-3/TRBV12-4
TGTGCCAGCAGTGTAGCGGGAGCCTACGAGCAGTACTTC
CASSVAGAYEQYF
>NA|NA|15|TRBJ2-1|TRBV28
TGTGCCAGTAGATCCGGGACTGGCTCCTACAATGAGCAGTTCTTC
CASRSGTGSYNEQFF
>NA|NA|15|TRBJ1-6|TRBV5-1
TGCGCCAGCAGCTTGTGGGCAGAGAATAATTCACCCCTCCACTTT
CASSLWAENNSPLHF
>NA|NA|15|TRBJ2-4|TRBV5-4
TGTGCCAGCAGCGGATACGGGACAGCGGGAAACATTCAGTACTTC
CASSGYGTAGNIQYF
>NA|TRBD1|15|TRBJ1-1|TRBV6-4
TGTGCCAGTCGAGACAGGGAAAATATGAACACTGAAGCTTTCTTT
CASRDRENMNTEAFF
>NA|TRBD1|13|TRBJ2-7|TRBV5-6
TGTGCCAGCAGCTCCGGACAGGGTTACGAGCAGTACTTC
CASSSGQGYEQYF
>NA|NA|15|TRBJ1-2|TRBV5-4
TGTGCCAGCAGCTTGGACTTGGGGGGTGGCTATGGCTACACCTTC
CASSLDLGGGYGYTF
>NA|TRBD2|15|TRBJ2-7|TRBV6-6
TGTGCCAGCAGTCTCGGGACTAGCGGTGCCTACGAGCAGTACTTC
CASSLGTSGAYEQYF
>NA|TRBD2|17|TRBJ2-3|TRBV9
TGTGCCAGCAGCGGGTCGGGACTAGCGGGGGGGTCACCCCCCAAGTATTTT
CASSGSGLAGGSPPKYF
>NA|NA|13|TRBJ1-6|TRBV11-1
TGTGCCAGCAGCGGGGCAGGGCAAATGGTTATCCACTTT
CASSGAGQMVIHF
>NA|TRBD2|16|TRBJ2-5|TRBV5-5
TGTGCCAGCAGCTTGCCTCTAGCGGGAGGACAAGAGACCCAGTACTTC
CASSLPLAGGQETQYF
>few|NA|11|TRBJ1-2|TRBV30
TGTGCCTGGAGGGGGGACTCAGGCTACACCTTC
CAWRGDSGYTF
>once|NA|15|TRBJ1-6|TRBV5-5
TGTGCCAGCAGCTTGGCCGGTAGGGGGAGTGCACCCCTCCACTTT
CASSLAGRGSAPLHF
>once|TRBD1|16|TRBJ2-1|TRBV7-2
TGTGCCAGCAGCGACCAGGGGGCCGGGACCTACAATGAGCAGTTCTTC
CASSDQGAGTYNEQFF
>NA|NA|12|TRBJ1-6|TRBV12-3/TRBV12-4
TGTGCCAGCAGCCCAGGGAATTCACCCCTCCACTTT
CASSPGNSPLHF
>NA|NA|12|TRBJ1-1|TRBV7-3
TGTGCCAGCAGTAAAGGGGAAACTGAAGCTTTCTTT
CASSKGETEAFF
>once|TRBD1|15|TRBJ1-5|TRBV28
TGTGCCAGCAGTCCGGACAGGGATGGTAATCAGCCCCAGCATTTT
CASSPDRDGNQPQHF
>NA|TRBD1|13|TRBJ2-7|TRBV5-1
TGCGCCAGCAGCTTGGGAGGGGGCACTGAGCAGTACTTC
CASSLGGGTEQYF
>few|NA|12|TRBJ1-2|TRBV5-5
TGTGCCAGCAGCTTTCAGGACTATGGCTACACCTTC
CASSFQDYGYTF
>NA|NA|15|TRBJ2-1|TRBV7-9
TGTGCCAGCAGTTCCGCGGCGGGTAAAGCCAATGAGCAGTTCTTC
CASSSAAGKANEQFF
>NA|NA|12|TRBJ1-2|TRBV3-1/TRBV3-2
TGTGCCAGCAGCGACCCTACAGGTGGCTACACCTTC
CASSDPTGGYTF
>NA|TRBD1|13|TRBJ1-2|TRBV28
TGTGCCAGCAGTTACCGCAGGGGGGATGGCTACACCTTC
CASSYRRGDGYTF
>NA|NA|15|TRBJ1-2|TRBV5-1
TGCGCCAGCAGCTTGGGGCCAATTTCTAACTATGGCTACACCTTC
CASSLGPISNYGYTF
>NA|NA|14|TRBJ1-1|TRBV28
TGTGCCAGCAGTTTAACGGGATTGAGCACTGAAGCTTTCTTT
CASSLTGLSTEAFF
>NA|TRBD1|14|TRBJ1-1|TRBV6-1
TGTGCCAGCAGCCTAAGAGGGGGCCACACTGAAGCTTTCTTT
CASSLRGGHTEAFF
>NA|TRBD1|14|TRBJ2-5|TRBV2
TGTGCCAGCTCTACAGACAGGGTCCAAGAGACCCAGTACTTC
CASSTDRVQETQYF
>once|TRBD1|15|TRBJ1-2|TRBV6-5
TGTGCCAGCAGGCTGGGGGGACAGTTTAACTATGGCTACACCTTC
CASRLGGQFNYGYTF
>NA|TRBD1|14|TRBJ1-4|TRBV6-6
TGTGCCAGCAGTTACCGGCAGGGGGCTGAAAAACTGTTTTTT
CASSYRQGAEKLFF
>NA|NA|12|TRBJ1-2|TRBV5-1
TGCGCCAGCCGTTATGACATGGCGGGCTACACCTTC
CASRYDMAGYTF
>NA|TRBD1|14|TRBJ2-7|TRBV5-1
TGCGCCAGCAGGTGGGGACAGGGGTCCTACGAGCAGTACTTC
CASRWGQGSYEQYF
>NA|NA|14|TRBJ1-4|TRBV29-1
TGCAGCGTGGGACATCGAGGGCTAAGTGAAAAACTGTTTTTT
CSVGHRGLSEKLFF
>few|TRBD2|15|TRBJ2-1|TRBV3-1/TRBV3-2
TGTGCCAGCAGCCAAAGACGGGGACTAGGGAATGAGCAGTTCTTC
CASSQRRGLGNEQFF
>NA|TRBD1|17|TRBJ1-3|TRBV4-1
TGCGCCAGCAGCCAAGGGGACAGGGGGGGATCTGGAAACACCATATATTTT
CASSQGDRGGSGNTIYF
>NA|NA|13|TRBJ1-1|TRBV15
TGTGCCACCAGCACTGGAGGGAGCACTGAAGCTTTCTTT
CATSTGGSTEAFF
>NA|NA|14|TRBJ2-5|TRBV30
TGTGCCTGGAGCCCCGGCGGGACCCAAGAGACCCAGTACTTC
CAWSPGGTQETQYF
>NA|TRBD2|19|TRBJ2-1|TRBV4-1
TGCGCCAGCAGCCGGGCCGTGGTAGCGGGGGGGCCAAGGTACAATGAGCAGTTCTTC
CASSRAVVAGGPRYNEQFF
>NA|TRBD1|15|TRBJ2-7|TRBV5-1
TGCGCCAGCAGCCCAGGGACAGGGGAGGGCTACGAGCAGTACTTC
CASSPGTGEGYEQYF
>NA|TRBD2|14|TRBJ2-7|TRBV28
TGTGCCAGCAGTAGGACTAGCGGGGGTGATCGGCAGTACTTC
CASSRTSGGDRQYF
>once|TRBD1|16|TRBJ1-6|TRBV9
TGTGCCAGCAGCGAGACGCCGGGACAGCCTATGGGTCCCCTCCACTTT
CASSETPGQPMGPLHF
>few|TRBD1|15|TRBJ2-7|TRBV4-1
TGCGCCAGCAGCCAATTTACAGGGGGGTTGTACGAGCAGTACTTC
CASSQFTGGLYEQYF
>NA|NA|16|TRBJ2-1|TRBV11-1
TGTGCCAGCAGCCCAGGGATACAGGGAGGGTGGAATGAGCAGTTCTTC
CASSPGIQGGWNEQFF
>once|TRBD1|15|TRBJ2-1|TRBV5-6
TGTGCCAGCAGCTCAAAACAGGGGGGTAACAATGAGCAGTTCTTC
CASSSKQGGNNEQFF
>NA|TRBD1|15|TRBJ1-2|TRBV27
TGTGCCAGCAGTTCCCGGGACAGGGTTGGGGATGGCTACACCTTC
CASSSRDRVGDGYTF
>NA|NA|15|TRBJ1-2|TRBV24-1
TGTGCCACCAGTGACCCCAGGGGCGGGGGCTATGGCTACACCTTC
CATSDPRGGGYGYTF
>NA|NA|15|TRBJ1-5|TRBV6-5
TGTGCCAGCAGTTACTGGGCGACAGGCAATCAGCCCCAGCATTTT
CASSYWATGNQPQHF
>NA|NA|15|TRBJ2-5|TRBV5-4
TGTGCCAGCAGCTTGGAAATAGCGGAAAAAGAGACCCAGTACTTC
CASSLEIAEKETQYF
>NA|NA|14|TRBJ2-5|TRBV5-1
TGCGCCAGCAGCTTGGAAGGCGGGGTGGAGACCCAGTACTTC
CASSLEGGVETQYF
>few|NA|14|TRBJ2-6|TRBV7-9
TGTGCCAGCAGCTTAGTGCGCGGGGCCAACGTCCTGACTTTC
CASSLVRGANVLTF
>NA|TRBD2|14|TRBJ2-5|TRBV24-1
TGTGCCACCAGTGACACGGCGGGAGGGGAGACCCAGTACTTC
CATSDTAGGETQYF
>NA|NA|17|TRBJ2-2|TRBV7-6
TGTGCCAGCAGCTTACCCCAGGGCGGGGCGAACACCGGGGAGCTGTTTTTT
CASSLPQGGANTGELFF
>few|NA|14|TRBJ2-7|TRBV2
TGTGCCAGCAGTGACAGGGCGGGGAGCTACGAGCAGTACTTC
CASSDRAGSYEQYF
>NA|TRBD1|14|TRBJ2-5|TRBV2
TGTGCCACCCTGGGACAGGACTACCAAGAGACCCAGTACTTC
CATLGQDYQETQYF
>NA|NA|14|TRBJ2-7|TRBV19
TGTGCCAGTAGTATCGAGTGGGGGGCCTACGAGCAGTACTTC
CASSIEWGAYEQYF
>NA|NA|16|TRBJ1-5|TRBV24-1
TGTGCCACCAGTGATCCAGAAGGAGATAGCAATCAGCCCCAGCATTTT
CATSDPEGDSNQPQHF
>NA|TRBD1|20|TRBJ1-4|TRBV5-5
TGTGCCAGCAGCTCATCTCTCGAAACGAGGGACAGGGGGCCGTATGAAAAACTGTTTTTT
CASSSSLETRDRGPYEKLFF
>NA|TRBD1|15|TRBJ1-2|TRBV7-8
TGTGCCAGCAGCTCCCAAGGGACAGCCCACTCCGGCTACACCTTC
CASSSQGTAHSGYTF